The 2 T cell receptor beta chains in this list originate from one sample, sequenced in a study of T-cell reconstitution after alpha-beta-depleted transplantation in children. During its preparation, the TCRbeta library received unique molecular identifiers. TCRdb passed the PCR reads through MiXCR, listing each CDR3 protein once. This repertoire shows under 750,000 distinct CDR3 sequences, 20% to 25% found once; its top ten account for 13% to 15%. The starting material was PBMCs, mostly from graft donor cells, obtained 360 days after TCRalphabeta/CD19-depleted stem cell transplant. Receptor source: a boy in the first two years of life who had a stem cell transplant for acute myeloid leukemia, so the T cells may come from the graft donor.

Only a few counts were recorded for this clonotype. The chain has TRBV5-1 and TRBJ2-5, with D unclear. The V gene's germline CDR1 is SGHRS and CDR2 YFSETQ. The germline V and J ends were trimmed by 0 bases and 2 bases, with 5 bases remaining between them. This CDR3 contains 13 residues. CDR3 DNA: TGCGCCAGCAGCTTGGAACTACAAGAGACCCAGTACTTC. Protein product: CASSLELQETQYF.

V is TRBV7-2 and J is TRBJ1-2; no definite D call. Germline CDR1 and CDR2: SGHTA and FQGNSA. The V end lost 2 bases, the J end lost 9 bases, and 7 bases lay between the germline ends. This CDR3 has 11 amino acids. The CDR3 loop is CASSLQVRYTF. The CDR3 DNA is TGTGCCAGCAGCTTACAGGTTCGCTACACCTTC.